These 7 T cell receptor beta chains share one sample of origin, sequenced in a study of shared clonotypes between healthy human individuals. Only in-frame clones appear in the TCRdb table, and some are missing; sequencing was by immunoSEQ multiplex PCR. The repertoire consists of about 2.2 million clones, with around 93% occurring once and the leading ten covering more than 1.5%. CD45RO-negative CD8 cells positively selected for CCR7 made up the naive population, which excluded terminally differentiated effector memory CD45RA+ cells. The sequencing input was naive CD8+ T cells from PBMCs. These receptors were obtained from a man younger than 30 in good health. Some clones in this sample may be carry-over from other donors' samples.

The CDR3 nucleotides are TGTGCTAGTGGTTTGGGGCCCGACGGTAGCTCCTACAATGAGCAGTTCTTC. This sequence encodes CASGLGPDGSSYNEQFF. The genes are TRBV12-5 and TRBJ2-1; D gene uncertain. V was trimmed by 1 base and J by 0 bases, leaving 13 bases between them. This CDR3 contains 17 residues. Per germline, CDR1 LGHNT and CDR2 FRNRAP.

Here the CDR3 reads CASSARTENIQYF. The CDR3 DNA reads as TGTGCCAGCAGCGCTCGGACAGAAAACATTCAGTACTTC. V and J are TRBV11-2 and TRBJ2-4; TRBD1 is a possible D gene (6 bases). Trimming removed 5 bases from V and 5 bases from J, with 10 bases in between. The germline CDR1 and CDR2 sequences are SGHAT and FQNNGV. The CDR3 contains 13 residues.

The rearrangement joins TRBV19 to TRBJ2-7, with 10 nucleotides matching TRBD2. V gave up 6 bases and J gave up 5 bases; unmatched junction bases: 13. This CDR3 contains 16 residues. CDR1 is LNHDA, CDR2 SQIVND, per germline (reference sequence). CDR3 DNA sequence: TGTGCCAGTAGCGGATACTTCGAGCGGGAGGGCCACGAGCAGTACTTC. This codes for CASSGYFEREGHEQYF.

V usage is TRBV28 and J usage is TRBJ1-1; no definite D call. Per germline, CDR1 MDHEN and CDR2 SYDVKM. The length of the CDR3 is 14 residues. Trimming pared 7 bases from V and 4 bases from J, leaving 16 bases between. CDR3 in amino acids: CASTSEGLRTEAFF. The CDR3 DNA reads as TGTGCCAGCACCTCGGAGGGATTACGCACTGAAGCTTTCTTT.

V gene TRBV5-1 combines with J gene TRBJ2-7, with 9 nucleotides matching TRBD1. CDR1 is SGHRS, CDR2 YFSETQ, per germline. V trimming: 0 bases; J trimming: 5 bases; junction bases outside the gene matches: 18. The CDR3 totals 19 residues. CDR3 loop: CASSLEARARDRAVHEQYF. In DNA form, the CDR3 reads TGCGCCAGCAGCTTGGAGGCCAGAGCCCGGGACAGGGCCGTCCACGAGCAGTACTTC.

This clone was detected once. The V and J genes are TRBV6-6 and TRBJ2-7; TRBD1 matches 7 bases. J lost 5 bases, V lost 4 bases, and 5 bases had no gene match. This CDR3 comprises 13 residues. Germline values: CDR1 MNHNY, CDR2 SVGAGI (reference sequence). As DNA, the CDR3 is TGTGCCAGCAGTTGGTTAGGGGGCGACGAGCAGTACTTC. Amino acid sequence: CASSWLGGDEQYF.

The chain uses TRBV29-1 and TRBJ2-1; 10 bases match TRBD2. This CDR3 has 15 amino acids. Germline values: CDR1 SQVTM, CDR2 ANQGSEA. With 1 base clipped from V and 6 bases from J, the junction kept 6 bases outside the gene matches. The CDR3 here is CSVEAGTSVSNEQFF. The CDR3 coding sequence is TGCAGCGTTGAAGCGGGGACTAGCGTTTCCAATGAGCAGTTCTTC.